This T cell receptor (beta chain) emerged from a study of T cells after posttransplantation cyclophosphamide. The assay was immunoSEQ multiplex PCR, and TCRdb's table has in-frame clones only and misses some. The repertoire consists of about 39,000 clones, none detected only once. V was pared by 0 bases and J by 0 bases, with 9 bases between. The germline gives CDR1 SGDLS, CDR2 YYNGEE. This CDR3 has 16 residues. This clone was seen at least ten times. The chain couples TRBV9 to TRBJ1-4; D unresolved. This sequence originates from a woman aged 50 to 65 in good health and a related stem cell transplant donor. The specimen sequenced was PBMCs. CDR3: CASSVAGGTTNEKLFF. CDR3 DNA sequence: TGTGCCAGCAGCGTAGCCGGCGGAACAACTAATGAAAAACTGTTTTTT.